These T cell receptor beta chains were read from a single sample in a study of T cell responses to AZD1222 COVID-19 vaccine. Produced via immunoSEQ multiplex PCR; TCRdb's table is partial and in-frame only. The top ten clones hold under 2.5% of a sample with 100,000 or so clones, more than 90% of them seen once. Sample: peripheral blood, taken on day 0 of AZD1222 vaccination. The receptor set was obtained from an adult in good health. Both conserved end residues are part of each CDR3. D genes are given only for firm matches. For some rows the clone size is stated as once, few or many, or as a class when expanded; others skip it.

d_gene	abundance	v_gene	j_gene	CDR3aa	CDR3nt
-	-	TRBV2	TRBJ2-2	CASSGLNTGELFF	TGTGCCAGCAGCGGCCTAAACACCGGGGAGCTGTTTTTT
-	-	TRBV2	TRBJ2-1	CASRPGQGYYNEQFF	TGTGCCAGCAGGCCGGGGCAGGGCTATTACAATGAGCAGTTCTTC
-	-	TRBV18	TRBJ2-7	CASSRDKDSYEQYF	TGTGCCAGCTCACGTGATAAGGACTCCTACGAGCAGTACTTC
-	-	TRBV4-3	TRBJ1-4	CASSQDRVLVEKLFF	TGCGCCAGCAGCCAAGACCGGGTTTTGGTGGAGAAACTGTTTTTT
-	-	TRBV4-1	TRBJ1-3	CASSQVWSSGNTIYF	TGCGCCAGCAGCCAGGTTTGGAGCTCTGGAAACACCATATATTTT
-	-	TRBV7-9	TRBJ1-1	CASSLVGTPNTEAFF	TGTGCCAGCAGCTTGGTCGGGACTCCGAACACTGAAGCTTTCTTT
-	-	TRBV19	TRBJ2-1	CASSIRGGFYNEQFF	TGTGCCAGTAGTATTAGGGGGGGTTTTTACAATGAGCAGTTCTTC
-	-	TRBV6-5	TRBJ2-2	CASSVTPTVAGELFF	TGTGCCAGCAGCGTGACCCCCACCGTCGCCGGGGAGCTGTTTTTT
-	-	TRBV9	TRBJ1-1	CASSVRMNTEAFF	TGTGCCAGCAGCGTTAGGATGAACACTGAAGCTTTCTTT
TRBD1	few	TRBV25-1	TRBJ2-2	CASSERDRDTGELFF	TGTGCCAGCAGTGAACGGGACAGGGACACCGGGGAGCTGTTTTTT
-	-	TRBV3-1/TRBV3-2	TRBJ1-4	CASSTGSTNEKLFF	TGTGCCAGCAGCACGGGCAGCACTAATGAAAAACTGTTTTTT
-	-	TRBV7-6	TRBJ1-5	CASSLMLGPNQPQHF	TGTGCCAGCAGCTTAATGTTAGGGCCCAATCAGCCCCAGCATTTT
-	-	TRBV3-1/TRBV3-2	TRBJ1-2	CASSQRDIYYGYTF	TGTGCCAGCAGCCAACGAGACATCTACTATGGCTACACCTTC
-	-	TRBV5-1	TRBJ1-1	CASSLAGASSFRTEAFF	TGCGCCAGCAGCTTGGCCGGGGCAAGCTCGTTCCGCACTGAAGCTTTCTTT
-	-	TRBV7-3	TRBJ2-2	CASSFSSTSNTGELFF	TGTGCCAGCAGCTTTTCTAGCACCTCGAACACCGGGGAGCTGTTTTTT
-	-	TRBV4-2	TRBJ1-3	CASSQDNPSDSRRSGNTIYF	TGTGCCAGCAGCCAAGATAATCCCAGCGACAGTCGCCGCTCTGGAAACACCATATATTTT
-	-	TRBV19	TRBJ1-4	CASSIEGTATNEKLFF	TGTGCCAGTAGTATAGAAGGGACTGCAACTAATGAAAAACTGTTTTTT
-	-	TRBV7-2	TRBJ1-2	CASSLIQGFGYTF	TGTGCCAGCAGCTTAATCCAGGGCTTCGGCTACACCTTC
-	-	TRBV7-9	TRBJ2-4	CASSPGTTKNIQYF	TGTGCCAGCAGCCCCGGGACAACCAAAAACATTCAGTACTTC
TRBD2	-	TRBV4-1	TRBJ2-2	CASSQDPPLAGTGELFF	TGCGCCAGCAGCCAAGATCCCCCTCTAGCGGGCACCGGGGAGCTGTTTTTT
-	-	TRBV18	TRBJ2-5	CASSPFFGQGEETQYF	-
TRBD2	-	TRBV6-2/TRBV6-3	TRBJ2-4	CASSYSSGGANIQYF	TGTGCCAGCAGTTACTCTAGCGGGGGGGCAAACATTCAGTACTTC
TRBD2	-	TRBV4-1	TRBJ2-4	CASSQGRAGGFGKNIQYF	TGCGCCAGCAGCCAAGGTCGTGCGGGAGGTTTTGGCAAAAACATTCAGTACTTC
-	-	TRBV5-1	TRBJ1-4	CASSVGPSGLRDEKLFF	TGCGCCAGCAGCGTAGGACCTTCCGGACTCAGGGATGAAAAACTGTTTTTT
TRBD2	-	TRBV4-3	TRBJ2-3	CASSQDPALAGGPSDTQYF	TGCGCCAGCAGCCAAGATCCCGCACTAGCGGGGGGGCCGTCAGATACGCAGTATTTT
-	-	TRBV6-5	TRBJ2-7	CASRRAMTSYEQYF	TGTGCCAGTAGGAGGGCAATGACTTCCTACGAGCAGTACTTC
-	-	TRBV18	TRBJ1-5	CASSLSRTGNSNQPQHF	TGTGCCAGCTCACTTTCCCGGACGGGGAATAGCAATCAGCCCCAGCATTTT
-	-	TRBV18	TRBJ2-1	CASSPFSDTYNEQFF	TGTGCCAGCTCACCGTTCAGTGACACCTACAATGAGCAGTTCTTC
-	-	TRBV5-1	TRBJ2-7	CASSLSRAPYEQYF	TGCGCCAGCAGCTTGAGCAGGGCGCCCTACGAGCAGTACTTC
-	-	TRBV20-1	TRBJ1-1	CSAQTQLGFF	TGCAGTGCGCAGACCCAATTGGGTTTCTTT
TRBD2	-	TRBV13	TRBJ2-5	CASSVSRTRETQYF	TGTGCCAGCAGCGTTTCTAGGACTAGAGAGACCCAGTACTTC
TRBD1	once	TRBV4-2	TRBJ2-7	CASSQAWTGPYEQYF	TGTGCCAGCAGCCAAGCCTGGACAGGGCCCTACGAGCAGTACTTC
-	-	TRBV7-2	TRBJ1-6	CASRFDRWGLGNSPLHF	TGTGCCAGCAGGTTCGACCGTTGGGGCCTAGGGAATTCACCCCTCCACTTT
-	-	TRBV7-3	TRBJ2-5	CASSLGSNQETQYF	TGTGCCAGCAGCTTAGGAAGTAACCAAGAGACCCAGTACTTC
-	-	TRBV27	TRBJ1-3	CASSLSYRSRQAGNTIYF	TGTGCCAGCAGTTTATCGTACAGGTCGAGACAAGCTGGAAACACCATATATTTT
-	-	TRBV12-5	TRBJ1-1	CASGLDRDHTEAFF	TGTGCTAGTGGTTTGGACAGGGATCACACTGAAGCTTTCTTT
-	-	TRBV5-1	TRBJ2-1	CASSLVSGIGVNEQFF	TGCGCCAGCAGCTTGGTGTCGGGAATCGGCGTCAATGAGCAGTTCTTC
TRBD1	-	TRBV10-3	TRBJ1-1	CAISDAGGFGNTEAFF	TGTGCCATCAGCGACGCAGGGGGCTTTGGTAACACTGAAGCTTTCTTT
TRBD1	-	TRBV7-2	TRBJ1-1	CASSLGRGLNTEAFF	TGTGCCAGCAGCTTAGGTAGGGGGCTGAACACTGAAGCTTTCTTT
-	-	TRBV2	TRBJ2-7	CASRRESGRDYEQYF	TGTGCCAGCAGGAGGGAGTCAGGCAGAGATTACGAGCAGTACTTC
TRBD1	-	TRBV5-6	TRBJ2-7	CASSLGTGVSYEQYF	TGTGCCAGCAGCTTGGGTACAGGGGTTTCCTACGAGCAGTACTTC
TRBD1	-	TRBV23-1	TRBJ2-7	CASTHRQGRKDEQYF	TGCGCCAGCACCCATCGACAGGGTAGGAAGGACGAGCAGTACTTC
-	-	TRBV4-1	TRBJ2-7	CASSHDIASSYEQYF	TGCGCCAGCAGCCACGACATTGCCAGCTCCTACGAGCAGTACTTC
TRBD2	-	TRBV15	TRBJ2-1	CATSRDAIKLAGAALTYEQFF	TGTGCCACCAGCAGAGACGCTATAAAACTAGCGGGGGCTGCTCTAACTTATGAGCAGTTCTTC
-	-	TRBV30	TRBJ1-2	CATLVAFGYTF	TGTGCCACCCTTGTGGCGTTCGGCTACACCTTC
-	-	TRBV6-1	TRBJ1-5	CASSELLQPQHF	TGTGCCAGCAGTGAACTACTCCAGCCCCAGCATTTT
-	-	TRBV10-3	TRBJ1-1	CAIRPGGATEAFF	TGTGCCATCCGACCGGGGGGGGCGACTGAAGCTTTCTTT
-	-	TRBV6-5	TRBJ1-4	CASKIQSSDEKLFF	TGTGCCAGCAAGATACAGAGTTCGGATGAAAAACTGTTTTTT
TRBD2	-	TRBV4-1	TRBJ2-5	CASSTGLAGRETQYF	TGCGCCAGCAGCACCGGACTAGCGGGAAGGGAGACCCAGTACTTC
TRBD2	once	TRBV5-6	TRBJ2-7	CASSLTLAGDPYEQYF	TGTGCCAGCAGCTTGACCCTAGCGGGAGATCCCTACGAGCAGTACTTC
TRBD1	-	TRBV24-1	TRBJ2-5	CATSDGSSGTGVGRSAETQYF	TGTGCCACCAGTGATGGCTCATCCGGGACAGGGGTGGGCAGGAGTGCAGAGACCCAGTACTTC
TRBD1	-	TRBV30	TRBJ1-5	CAWSVDGQVSQPQHF	TGTGCCTGGAGTGTAGATGGACAGGTGAGCCAGCCCCAGCATTTT
-	-	TRBV5-6	TRBJ1-2	CASSLWRDRVLGYGYTF	TGTGCCAGCAGCTTGTGGAGGGATAGAGTATTGGGCTATGGCTACACCTTC
TRBD1	-	TRBV28	TRBJ2-1	CASRPSGTGGNEQFF	TGTGCCAGCAGGCCTTCCGGGACAGGGGGCAATGAGCAGTTCTTC